Here is one T cell receptor (beta chain) with its context. This specimen comes from a study of technical replicates of blood from a few donors. Measured with immunoSEQ multiplex PCR; TCRdb has only the in-frame clones, and not every one. The sample shows around 70,000 clones, approximately 95% of them seen only once. The TCR originated in a human donor in good health. Material for sequencing was T cells isolated from PBMCs.

CDR3 DNA sequence: TGTGCCAGTAGCTTTCTAGATTACAATGAGCAGTTCTTC. The encoded protein is CASSFLDYNEQFF. The V call is TRBV19, the J call TRBJ2-1; D remains unclear. This CDR3 region has 13 residues. CDR1 is LNHDA, CDR2 SQIVND, per germline (reference sequence). The V gene lost 6 bases and the J gene lost 4 bases, with 10 bases spanning the gap.